The present T cell receptor (beta chain) was sequenced within a study of blood T cells in healthy people across ages. Germline CDR1 and CDR2: SGHAT and FQNNGV. This CDR3 has 15 amino acids. The V and J ends lost 2 bases and 3 bases, in that order; junction bases with no gene match: 4. With respect to this clonotype: Its specificity is not known.

Findings and limits, study-wide: Samples with more naive T cells showed higher observed beta diversity.

For the second PCR, which ran for about 6 to 11 cycles, a sample-barcoded 5' primer and a J-beta primer mix were used. TCRdb independently ran MiXCR on the 5' RACE reads; one entry per CDR3 protein. The sample carries roughly 1,000,000 distinct CDR3 sequences, 20% to 25% recorded once. Isolated PBMCs totaled at least 6.5 million in each sample. In addition, the sample was reused for a study of T cells of mothers and their children. From that second work: Mothers yielded over 10 million CDR3 reads, children some 3 million each.

The source material was blood. This sequence originates from a girl aged 2-9 years in good health. The chain is built from TRBV11-2 and TRBJ2-5; 9 bases match TRBD2. CDR3 coding DNA: TGTGCCAGCAGCTTAAAGGCTAGCGGGGAAGAGACCCAGTACTTC. This sequence encodes CASSLKASGEETQYF.